The table lists the clone carrying this T cell receptor beta chain with many counts. These data come from a study of response to subunit inactivated influenza vaccine. MiXCR was run by TCRdb on the RT-PCR reads, yielding one entry per CDR3 protein. The sample lists about 570,000 distinct CDR3 sequences, around 11% occurring once. This same sample was also taken into another study, of T cells expressing NK-cell markers. As reported in that work: Scientists made TCR beta cDNA using 5'RACE template switching with UMIs. HCMV seropositivity marked seven of the eight sequenced donors; one was seronegative. Six donors carried dominant NKG2C+ clonotypes that made up roughly 1.0-8% of their CD8+ T cells.

The origin of this receptor is a man between 50 and 59 years old who received an inactivated influenza vaccine. The material sequenced was PBMCs from blood, taken on the day of vaccination.

The DNA of the CDR3 is TGTGCCAGCAGAAAAGGACAGGATCGAAACTACGAGCAGTACTTC. Amino acid sequence: CASRKGQDRNYEQYF. The rearrangement uses TRBV6-2 or TRBV6-3 and TRBJ2-7, with 7 nucleotides matching TRBD1. Germline CDR1 reads MNHEY; CDR2 reads SVGEGT. This CDR3 is 15 amino acids long. With V trimmed by 6 bases and J by 3 bases, 11 bases remained unmatched.